The source of this T cell receptor (beta chain) is a study of blood T cells in healthy people across ages. General study findings and limits: Long-lived and aged donors differed, with more naive CD4+ cells and higher diversity in the long-lived.

The CDR3 has 13 residues. Per the germline V gene, CDR1 is KGHSH and CDR2 is LQKENI. Caucasian, healthy and from Russia, the donors were aged between roughly 6 and 95. Peripheral blood, approximately 10 milliliters per donor, was collected. Isolated per sample were at least 7 million PBMCs. Next came a second PCR, run for about 6 to 12 cycles, which used a sample-barcoded 5' primer along with a J-beta primer mix. One entry per CDR3 protein results from TCRdb running MiXCR on the 5' RACE reads. The table shows 1.5 million to 1.8 million distinct CDR3 sequences, with 35% to 45% occurring only once. In the case of this clonotype: Antigen unknown.

The V gene is TRBV18, the J gene TRBJ2-4; D is unclear. The tail of the sequence fits TRBJ2-7 better, so the J call may be wrong. The receptor's source is a woman aged 18-29 years in good health. Input material: blood. The chain's CDR3 is CASSPSWVYEQYF. The DNA for the CDR3 is TGTGCCAGCTCACCAAGTTGGGTCTACGAGCAGTACTTC.